Presented here are 26 T cell receptor beta chains from one specimen sequenced in a study of response to subunit inactivated influenza vaccine. One entry per CDR3 protein results from TCRdb running MiXCR on the RT-PCR reads. The sample carries approximately 680,000 distinct CDR3 sequences, about a sixth recorded once. The sequenced sample was PBMCs from blood, obtained about 12 days after vaccination. The receptors were gathered from a man aged 45-65 years who received an inactivated influenza vaccine.

V usage is TRBV6-5 and J usage is TRBJ1-4; 8 positions match TRBD1. The CDR3 spans 15 residues. Looked up from germline, CDR1 is MNHEY and CDR2 is SVGAGI. The trim removed 2 bases at V and 7 bases at J, leaving 6 bases unmatched. The CDR3 spells CASSYREDRVEKLFF. The DNA for the CDR3 is TGTGCCAGCAGTTACCGTGAGGACAGGGTTGAAAAACTGTTTTTT.

The V gene is TRBV12-3 or TRBV12-4, the J gene TRBJ1-2; TRBD1 aligns across 7 bases. The CDR3 length is 12 residues. V dropped 7 bases and J dropped 7; count of bases not matched to a gene: 6. The CDR3 sequence is CASTLAGGGYTF. DNA for the CDR3: TGTGCCAGCACCCTGGCAGGGGGTGGCTACACCTTC.

The DNA for the CDR3 is TGCGCCAGCAGCTTGCGAAACTCAGCCACAGATACGCAGTATTTT. Protein: CASSLRNSATDTQYF. This chain connects TRBV5-1 to TRBJ2-3, with D unresolved. V lost 1 base and J 2 bases, leaving 11 bases between the germline ends. This CDR3 region has 15 residues. The germline V gene has CDR1 SGHRS and CDR2 YFSETQ.

The rearrangement links TRBV6-2 or TRBV6-3 to TRBJ2-3; D gene ambiguous. CDR1 and CDR2 (germline): MNHEY, SVGEGT. The CDR3 is made up of 20 amino acids. V was pared by 6 bases and J by 6 bases, with 34 bases between. CDR3 sequence (DNA): TGTGCCAGCAGCTCGTTCCCAACTATTCAGTACGTGGAACAATTGGATACGCAGTATTTT. Protein sequence: CASSSFPTIQYVEQLDTQYF.

This clonotype was seen a handful of times. The chain joins TRBV15 to TRBJ1-2; D gene ambiguous. Per the germline V gene, CDR1 is LNHNV and CDR2 is YYDKDF (reference sequence). The CDR3 has 16 residues. V lost 0 bases to trimming and J lost 4 bases, with 15 bases between them. The CDR3 region has the DNA TGTGCCACCAGCAGAGATCCGGCAGCTAAAATCTATGGCTACACCTTC. Translating it yields CATSRDPAAKIYGYTF.

The chain links TRBV18 to TRBJ2-3, with D possibly TRBD2 on 7 matching bases. The V gene's germline CDR1 is KGHSH and CDR2 LQKENI. This CDR3 is 17 amino acids long. V gave up 0 bases and J gave up 3 bases, with 16 bases separating them. The CDR3 DNA is TGTGCCAGCTCACCACCGCGCTTCGGGGGGCAGACAGATACGCAGTATTTT. Translation gives CASSPPRFGGQTDTQYF.

This clonotype was detected ten times or more. The chain uses TRBV12-3 or TRBV12-4 and TRBJ1-3; perhaps TRBD1 as D (5 bases). Trimming stripped 2 bases from V and 3 bases from J, with 8 bases between. The CDR3 runs 14 residues. This CDR3 is CASSLSGSGNTIYF. The CDR3 coding sequence is TGTGCCAGCAGTTTATCAGGGAGTGGAAACACCATATATTTT.

On this clonotype itself: Germline is not matched at one junction end, which may reflect a read error. V gene TRBV29-1 combines with J gene TRBJ2-1; 10 bases agree with TRBD2. Germline V lookup: CDR1 SQVTM, CDR2 ANQGSEA. CDR3 length equals 11 residues. CDR3 sequence reads: CGLAAYNEQFF. In nucleotides, the CDR3 is TGTGGACTAGCGGCCTACAATGAGCAGTTCTTC.

J is TRBJ2-3 and V is TRBV7-9; TRBD1 matches 7 bases. The CDR3 totals 15 residues. Germline V gene sequence: CDR1 SEHNR, CDR2 FQNEAQ (reference sequence). J lost 5 bases, V lost 3 bases, and 8 bases had no gene match. CDR3 sequence reads: CASSFRRAGGDTQYF. CDR3 DNA: TGTGCCAGCAGCTTCCGGAGAGCAGGGGGAGATACGCAGTATTTT.

This sequence joins TRBV10-3 and TRBJ2-1; no definite D call. The CDR3 covers 17 residues. Germline V lookup: CDR1 ENHRY, CDR2 SYGVKD. Trimming pared 0 bases from V and 2 bases from J, leaving 14 bases between. Written as DNA, the CDR3 is TGTGCCATCAGTGAGTCGAAATCCCCTAGACCCTACAATGAGCAGTTCTTC. As protein: CAISESKSPRPYNEQFF.

This clonotype came up a few times. The chain combines TRBV29-1 with TRBJ1-2; D is ambiguous. The CDR3 is 14 amino acids. Germline V gives CDR1 SQVTM, CDR2 ANQGSEA. The V and J ends lost 5 bases and 4 bases respectively, with 17 bases between them. CDR3 sequence: CSVLSVGSGYGYTF. The CDR3, as DNA: TGCAGCGTTCTTTCCGTCGGCAGTGGCTATGGCTACACCTTC.

In this sample, this clonotype turned up a few times. V usage is TRBV27 and J usage is TRBJ2-7, with D perhaps assigned TRBD1 or TRBD2 (6 bases each). V lost 0 bases and J lost 2, with 8 bases in between. Germline values: CDR1 MNHEY, CDR2 SMNVEV (reference sequence). The CDR3 is 14 amino acids. CDR3 residues: CASSLSRGAYEQYF. For the CDR3, the DNA is TGTGCCAGCAGTTTATCGAGGGGGGCCTACGAGCAGTACTTC.

V is TRBV2 and J is TRBJ1-3, with D tentatively TRBD1 (6 bases). Looked up from germline, CDR1 is SNHLY and CDR2 is FYNNEI. CDR3 length equals 15 residues. V shed 4 bases and J shed 0 bases, with 10 bases lying between them. CDR3 sequence (DNA): TGTGCCAGCAGTGCACAGGGAATCTCTGGAAACACCATATATTTT. Translated: CASSAQGISGNTIYF.

This clonotype was detected ten times or more. The gene calls are TRBV10-3 and TRBJ1-2; possible D gene TRBD1, 5 bases. This CDR3 has 13 residues. V was cut by 2 bases and J by 2 bases, with 6 bases left in between. Germline V CDR1 and CDR2: ENHRY, SYGVKD. The CDR3 here is CAISEAGNYGYTF. CDR3 DNA sequence: TGTGCCATCAGTGAGGCAGGGAACTATGGCTACACCTTC.

The chain joins TRBV10-3 to TRBJ2-2, with D perhaps given as TRBD1 or TRBD2 (5 bases each). Trimming took 5 bases from V and 0 from J, leaving 25 bases between them. The CDR3 has 20 amino acids. Looked up from germline, CDR1 is ENHRY and CDR2 is SYGVKD. CDR3 loop: CAISLLGAPSRSPNTGELFF. In DNA, the CDR3 is TGTGCCATCAGTCTACTAGGGGCCCCCTCCCGATCCCCGAACACCGGGGAGCTGTTTTTT.

The table lists this clonotype with a few counts. The rearrangement uses TRBV29-1 and TRBJ1-1; maybe TRBD1 (6 bases). V was pared by 7 bases and J by 1 base, with 10 bases between. The CDR3 runs to 12 residues. Germline V gene data show CDR1 as SQVTM and CDR2 as ANQGSEA. In DNA form, the CDR3 reads TGCAGCGCAGGGGAACCGAACACTGAAGCTTTCTTT. It codes for CSAGEPNTEAFF.

This clonotype occurred a few times. CDR3 residues: CASAASGTDTQYF. The DNA of the CDR3 is TGTGCCAGCGCTGCTAGCGGGACAGATACGCAGTATTTT. The rearrangement joins TRBV7-9 to TRBJ2-3, with 8 bases aligning to TRBD2. The CDR3 runs to 13 residues. The V and J ends lost 8 bases and 3 bases, in that order; junction bases with no gene match: 4. CDR1 and CDR2 from the germline V gene are SEHNR and FQNEAQ (reference sequence).

The V and J genes are TRBV12-3 or TRBV12-4 and TRBJ1-1; no clear D gene. V lost 5 bases and J lost 4, with 11 bases in between. The CDR3 sequence is 13 residues long. DNA for the CDR3: TGTGCCAGCAGTCCGGAGGCGGCCACTGAAGCTTTCTTT. Protein: CASSPEAATEAFF.

This clonotype was counted a few times. This rearrangement joins TRBV6-1 to TRBJ1-6; D not certain. From germline, CDR1 is MNHNS and CDR2 SASEGT. There are 17 residues in the CDR3. V dropped 2 bases and J dropped 0 bases, with 11 bases sitting between them. The CDR3 protein is CASSETFKSSYNSPLHF. The CDR3, as DNA: TGTGCCAGCAGTGAAACTTTCAAAAGCTCCTATAATTCACCCCTCCACTTT.

This clonotype turned up a few times. The gene calls are TRBV10-2 and TRBJ2-1; TRBD1 might be the D (5 bases). This CDR3 spans 17 amino acids. Trimming removed 0 bases from V and 3 bases from J, with 15 bases in between. Germline assignment: CDR1 WSHSY and CDR2 SAAADI. CDR3 DNA sequence: TGCGCCAGCAGTGAGTCGACTCCCAGGGCGCGCTACAATGAGCAGTTCTTC. Translating it yields CASSESTPRARYNEQFF.

This chain connects TRBV4-3 to TRBJ2-2; a weak D match, TRBD1 (6 bases). In germline, CDR1 is LGHNA, CDR2 YSLEER. CDR3 size: 16 residues. V gave up 3 bases and J gave up 3 bases, with 14 bases separating them. The CDR3 protein is CASSHTLQGDTGELFF. As DNA, the CDR3 is TGCGCCAGCAGCCACACGTTACAGGGTGACACCGGGGAGCTGTTTTTT.

V usage is TRBV29-1 and J usage is TRBJ2-1; 8 bases are shared with TRBD2. The CDR3 is 14 amino acids. Germline CDR1 SQVTM, CDR2 ANQGSEA. V lost 4 bases to trimming and J lost 4 bases; unmatched junction nucleotides: 6. CDR3 DNA: TGCAGCGTTGCCCCCAGCGGGAGATACAATGAGCAGTTCTTC. It codes for CSVAPSGRYNEQFF.

The V gene is TRBV4-3, the J gene TRBJ2-2, with D perhaps TRBD1 or TRBD2 (5 bases each). Looked up from germline, CDR1 is LGHNA and CDR2 is YSLEER. Trimming cost V 5 bases and J 1 base, with 14 bases left between them. This CDR3 has 16 residues. CDR3 nucleotide sequence: TGCGCCAGCAGCTCGAATCCGGGACGGAACACCGGGGAGCTGTTTTTT. Protein sequence: CASSSNPGRNTGELFF.

The rearrangement links TRBV5-5 to TRBJ1-1; weak D call: TRBD1 (5 bases). Germline lookup yields CDR1 SGHKS and CDR2 YYEKEE (reference sequence). The ends were cut back, 4 bases at V and 2 bases at J, with 15 bases in the middle. The CDR3 covers 15 residues. Here the CDR3 reads CASSQTGQTNTEAFF. In DNA, the CDR3 is TGTGCCAGCAGCCAGACTGGACAAACCAACACTGAAGCTTTCTTT.

The chain combines TRBV10-3 with TRBJ2-1; 12 nucleotides line up with TRBD2. V dropped 3 bases and J dropped 7; count of bases not matched to a gene: 4. The CDR3 length is 15 residues. Germline-derived CDR1 and CDR2 are ENHRY and SYGVKD. CDR3 amino acids: CAISEDTSGRNEQFF. In DNA, the CDR3 is TGTGCCATCAGTGAAGATACTAGCGGGAGGAATGAGCAGTTCTTC.

The gene calls are TRBV11-2 and TRBJ2-7; 10 bases are a match to TRBD1. Germline V gives CDR1 SGHAT, CDR2 FQNNGV. Losses at the gene ends were 7 bases for V and 1 base for J; bases not matched to a gene: 4. This CDR3 spans 14 amino acids. As DNA, the CDR3 is TGTGCCAGCATCCCGGACAGGGGGTCCTACGAGCAGTACTTC. Amino acids: CASIPDRGSYEQYF.